Sequencing of this T cell receptor beta chain was carried out in a study of blood T cell repertoires in COVID-19. The CDR3 covers 16 residues. Germline CDR1 SGDLS, CDR2 YYNGEE. Trimming pared 0 bases from V and 0 bases from J, leaving 10 bases between. Only in-frame clones appear in the TCRdb table, and some are missing; sequencing was by immunoSEQ multiplex PCR. The table lists about 110,000 clones, 65% to 80% of them singletons. Sequenced material: peripheral blood. This receptor was taken from a woman in her sixties with acute or convalescent COVID-19. This chain links TRBV9 with TRBJ2-1; maybe TRBD1 (5 bases). The CDR3 DNA reads as TGTGCCAGCAGCGTAGCCGGGCAGGGCTCCTACAATGAGCAGTTCTTC. Translating gives CASSVAGQGSYNEQFF.